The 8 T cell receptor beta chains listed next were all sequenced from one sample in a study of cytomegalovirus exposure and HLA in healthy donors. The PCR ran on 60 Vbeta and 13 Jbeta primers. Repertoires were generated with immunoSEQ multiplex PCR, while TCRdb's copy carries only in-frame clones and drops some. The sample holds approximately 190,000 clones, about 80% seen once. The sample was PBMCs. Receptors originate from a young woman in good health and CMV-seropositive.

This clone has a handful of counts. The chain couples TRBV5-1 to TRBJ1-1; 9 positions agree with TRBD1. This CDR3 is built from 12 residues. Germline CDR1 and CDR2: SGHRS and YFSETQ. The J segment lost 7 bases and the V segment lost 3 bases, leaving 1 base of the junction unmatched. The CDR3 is CASSWGQGEAFF. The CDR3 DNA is TGCGCCAGCAGCTGGGGACAGGGTGAAGCTTTCTTT.

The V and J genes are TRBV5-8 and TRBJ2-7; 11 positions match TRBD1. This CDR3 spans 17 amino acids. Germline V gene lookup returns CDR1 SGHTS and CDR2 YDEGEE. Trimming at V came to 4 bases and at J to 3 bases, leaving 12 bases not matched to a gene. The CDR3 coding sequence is TGTGCCAGCAGCCGGGGGGGTTGGGACAGGGGGTACTACGAGCAGTACGTC. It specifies CASSRGGWDRGYYEQYV.

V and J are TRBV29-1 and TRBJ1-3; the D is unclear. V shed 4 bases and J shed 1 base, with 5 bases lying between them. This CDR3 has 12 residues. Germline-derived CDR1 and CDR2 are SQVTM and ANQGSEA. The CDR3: CSVAFSGNTIYF. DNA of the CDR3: TGCAGCGTTGCCTTTTCTGGAAACACCATATATTTT.

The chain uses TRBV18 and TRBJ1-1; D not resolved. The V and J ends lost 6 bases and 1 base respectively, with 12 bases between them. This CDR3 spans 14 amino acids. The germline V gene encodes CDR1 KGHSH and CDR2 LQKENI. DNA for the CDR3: TGTGCCAGCTCTCTCGTCTCGAGGAACACTGAAGCTTTCTTT. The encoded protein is CASSLVSRNTEAFF.

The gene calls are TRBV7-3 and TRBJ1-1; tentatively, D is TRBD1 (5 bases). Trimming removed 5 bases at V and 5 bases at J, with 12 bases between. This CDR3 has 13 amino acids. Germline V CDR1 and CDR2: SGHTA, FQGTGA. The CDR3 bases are TGTGCCAGCAGCCTTCAGGGTGGGACTGAAGCTTTCTTT. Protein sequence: CASSLQGGTEAFF.

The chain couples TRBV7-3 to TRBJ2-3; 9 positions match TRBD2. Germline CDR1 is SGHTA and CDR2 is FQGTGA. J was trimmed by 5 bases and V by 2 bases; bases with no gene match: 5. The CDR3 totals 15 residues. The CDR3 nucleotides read TGTGCCAGCAGCTTAGCGGGGGGGTCGTTAGATACGCAGTATTTT. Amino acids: CASSLAGGSLDTQYF.

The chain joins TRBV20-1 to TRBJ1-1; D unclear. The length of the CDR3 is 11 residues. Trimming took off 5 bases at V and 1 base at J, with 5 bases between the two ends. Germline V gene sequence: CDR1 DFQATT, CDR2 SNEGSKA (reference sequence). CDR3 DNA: TGCAGTGCTGCCGGGAACACTGAAGCTTTCTTT. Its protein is CSAAGNTEAFF.

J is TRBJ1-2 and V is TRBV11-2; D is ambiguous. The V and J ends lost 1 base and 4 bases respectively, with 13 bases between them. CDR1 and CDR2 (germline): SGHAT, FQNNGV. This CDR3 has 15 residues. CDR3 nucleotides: TGTGCCAGCAGCTTAGGGCCAGGTCTTACCTATGGCTACACCTTC. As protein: CASSLGPGLTYGYTF.